This TCR beta chain was sequenced in a study of graft-versus-host responses after intestinal transplantation. At the level of the study: Multivisceral, liver-intestinal, or isolated intestinal transplants were performed in recipients.

Profiling relied on immunoSEQ multiplex PCR, and the TCRdb table lists in-frame clones only, not all of them. The sample has roughly 39,000 clones, roughly 95% seen once. Trimming removed 2 bases from V and 5 bases from J; junction bases left unmatched: 16. Germline values: CDR1 SNHLY, CDR2 FYNNEI. The length of the CDR3 is 19 residues. For this clone: Antigen specificity is unknown.

The rearrangement uses TRBV2 and TRBJ2-5; 11 bases match TRBD2. This TCR was sampled from a human donor who was the organ donor for an intestinal transplant. This material consisted of unstimulated CD8+ T cells sorted from spleen or lymph node cells, taken before transplant. The CDR3 is CASSEKGIAGGVELETQYF. The DNA of the CDR3 is TGTGCCAGCAGTGAAAAGGGGATAGCGGGGGGGGTTGAACTGGAGACCCAGTACTTC.